A selection of T cell receptor beta chains follows, all from one sample in a study of shared clonotypes between healthy human individuals. Clones were read by immunoSEQ multiplex PCR, and TCRdb kept only the in-frame ones, dropping some. The sample consists of some 2,100,000 clones, 90% to 95% of them appearing once. Source material: naive CD8+ T cells from PBMCs. The receptors stem from a young man in good health. Some clones in this sample may be carry-over from other donors' samples. Each CDR3 is given with its conserved first and last residue. Fields, in order: CDR3 DNA, CDR3 protein, clone size, V gene, J gene, D gene. The D gene is left open where the match is weak. Not all rows give a size; the values are once, few, many and, for expanded clones, a class.

TGTGCCAGCAGCGCACTAGCGGGAGGGACCTACGAGCAGTACTTC,CASSALAGGTYEQYF,.,TRBV9,TRBJ2-7,TRBD2
TGTGCCAGCAGCCCACCGGGCCTGGACCCTGTGGGGTTTGGGCAGTACTTC,CASSPPGLDPVGFGQYF,.,TRBV7-9,TRBJ2-7,.
TGCGCCAGCAGCTTGTCTACCGACGACGAGCAGTACTTC,CASSLSTDDEQYF,once,TRBV5-1,TRBJ2-7,.
TGTGCCAGCAGTCCCGGAGGGGGGGACGGCAATCAGCCCCAGCATTTT,CASSPGGGDGNQPQHF,.,TRBV6-6,TRBJ1-5,.
TGTGCCAGCAGCAGCTCCGGCGAGCAGTACTTC,CASSSSGEQYF,.,TRBV6-5,TRBJ2-7,.
TGCAGCGCTCGGACAGGGAAAGACTACGAGCAGTACTTC,CSARTGKDYEQYF,.,TRBV29-1,TRBJ2-7,TRBD1
TGCGCCAGCAGCCAAGATCCGGCAGCCTATAATTCACCCCTCCACTTT,CASSQDPAAYNSPLHF,.,TRBV4-1,TRBJ1-6,.
TGTGCCAGTACCCATACTGGTAACACCATATATTTT,CASTHTGNTIYF,.,TRBV19,TRBJ1-3,.
TGTGCCAGCAGCTTGCGGGTACGAGGAACTGGAAACACCATATATTTT,CASSLRVRGTGNTIYF,.,TRBV5-8,TRBJ1-3,.
TGTGCCAGCAGTGTCGGGGTCAATCAGCCCCAGCATTTT,CASSVGVNQPQHF,few,TRBV27,TRBJ1-5,.
TGTGCCAGCAGCGAAGACAGGGGTGGTAGCACAGATACGCAGTATTTT,CASSEDRGGSTDTQYF,.,TRBV7-9,TRBJ2-3,TRBD1